A single sample is the source of the 12 T cell receptor beta chains below, sequenced in a study of blood T cells in healthy people across ages. The second PCR ran 7 to 11 cycles with a sample-barcoded 5' primer and J-beta primers. TCRdb used MiXCR to reprocess the 5' RACE reads, holding one entry per CDR3 protein. The sample has about 780,000 distinct CDR3 sequences; roughly 26% are singletons. The data were also submitted as part of a second study, on T cells of mothers and their children.

Sequencing was performed on blood. The source of these receptors is a boy younger than 18 in good health.

This chain uses TRBV4-1 with TRBJ2-1; maybe TRBD1 (5 bases). V lost 0 bases and J 9 bases, leaving 9 bases between the germline ends. Germline loops: CDR1 MGHRA, CDR2 YSYEKL. This CDR3 contains 13 residues. The CDR3 reads CASSQDTRGEQFF. In DNA form, the CDR3 reads TGCGCCAGCAGCCAAGATACAAGGGGTGAGCAGTTCTTC.

This clonotype was counted a few times. This chain joins TRBV6-5 and TRBJ1-4; tentative D call: TRBD1 (5 bases). CDR1 and CDR2 from the germline V gene are MNHEY and SVGAGI. The V end lost 8 bases, the J end lost 7 bases, and 17 bases lay between the germline ends. This CDR3 spans 14 amino acids. CDR3 DNA: TGTGCCAGCGGGGATGGGACGGGCGGTGAAAAACTGTTTTTT. It specifies CASGDGTGGEKLFF.

The V gene is TRBV9, the J gene TRBJ2-1; weak D call: TRBD2 (7 bases). The J call may be faulty, since TRBJ2-5 better matches the DNA end. The germline V gene has CDR1 SGDLS and CDR2 YYNGEE. This CDR3 has 15 residues. This chain's CDR3 is CASSVVGGAEETQYF. The CDR3 region has the DNA TGTGCCAGCAGCGTAGTGGGGGGGGCGGAGGAGACCCAGTACTTC.

The genes are TRBV6-5 and TRBJ2-5; 7 bases align to TRBD2. The better agreement between TRBJ2-1 and the DNA end casts doubt on the J call. Germline CDR1 and CDR2: MNHEY and SVGAGI. The CDR3 has 13 amino acids. CDR3 in amino acids: CASTRAGDNEQFF. The CDR3 nucleotides read TGTGCCAGCACGCGGGCGGGGGACAATGAGCAGTTCTTC.

This clonotype was counted only a few times. J is TRBJ2-2 and V is TRBV7-2; D might be TRBD1 or TRBD2, each matching 5 bases. CDR1 and CDR2 from the germline V gene are SGHTA and FQGNSA. V was clipped by 1 base and J by 9 bases, with 9 bases between them. CDR3 length: 13 residues. CDR3 in DNA: TGTGCCAGCAGCTTAGGGTGGGACCGGGAGCTGTTTTTT. It yields the protein CASSLGWDRELFF.

V and J are TRBV10-2 and TRBJ2-3; 12 bases fit TRBD2. Germline CDR1 is WSHSY and CDR2 is SAAADI. The CDR3 consists of 19 residues. Trimming removed 2 bases from V and 5 bases from J; junction bases left unmatched: 14. Here the CDR3 reads CASSEATSGGKWGGDTQYF. CDR3 DNA sequence: TGCGCCAGCAGTGAGGCGACTAGCGGGGGAAAGTGGGGGGGAGATACGCAGTATTTT.

This chain joins TRBV12-3 or TRBV12-4 and TRBJ2-6, with TRBD1 as a possible D gene (6 bases). V lost 3 bases, J lost 0 bases, and 12 bases lay in between. The CDR3 contains 17 residues. CDR3 amino acids: CASSFTGSSSGANVLTF. The CDR3 nucleotides read TGTGCCAGCAGTTTCACAGGGTCGAGCTCTGGGGCCAACGTCCTGACTTTC.

In this sample, this clonotype turned up a few times. The chain combines TRBV10-3 with TRBJ2-1; D is uncertain. CDR3 length equals 13 residues. The V end lost 7 bases, the J end lost 6 bases, and 13 bases lay between the germline ends. Germline V CDR1 and CDR2: ENHRY, SYGVKD. The DNA for the CDR3 is TGTGCCATCAAGAGGTATGGCGGCAATGAGCAGTTCTTC. It specifies CAIKRYGGNEQFF.

The rearrangement joins TRBV20-1 to TRBJ2-1; TRBD2 might be the D (5 bases). The end of the DNA aligns better with TRBJ2-5, so the J call may be wrong. The length of the CDR3 is 12 residues. Germline CDR1 DFQATT, CDR2 SNEGSKA (reference sequence). Here the CDR3 reads CSGGPDRETQYF. The CDR3 coding sequence is TGCAGTGGAGGGCCGGATCGGGAGACCCAGTACTTC.

V usage is TRBV5-1 and J usage is TRBJ1-5, with a weak D call TRBD1 (5 bases). In germline, CDR1 is SGHRS, CDR2 YFSETQ. This CDR3 spans 15 amino acids. The ends were cut back, 1 base at V and 2 bases at J, with 10 bases in the middle. The CDR3 DNA reads as TGCGCCAGCAGCTTGCTGGGGGAAGGCAATCAGCCCCAGCATTTT. This translates into CASSLLGEGNQPQHF.

This clonotype was observed a handful of times. The chain is built from TRBV30 and TRBJ1-2, with 7 bases that match TRBD1. The germline V gene has CDR1 GTSNPN and CDR2 SVGIG (reference sequence). V dropped 3 bases and J dropped 3; count of bases not matched to a gene: 19. The CDR3 consists of 18 residues. CDR3 protein: CAWRSNGRGRRVDYGYTF. CDR3 DNA: TGTGCCTGGAGGAGTAATGGAAGGGGGCGACGAGTGGACTATGGCTACACCTTC. Full variable domain (remainder filled in from reference TRBV30 and TRBJ1-2): SQTIHQWPATLVQPVGSPLSLECTVEGTSNPNLYWYRQAAGRGLQLLFYSVGIGQISSEVPQNLSASRPQDRQFILSSKKLLLSDSGFYLCAWRSNGRGRRVDYGYTFGSGTRLTVV.

V and J are TRBV6-1 and TRBJ1-5; 9 nucleotides match TRBD1. The CDR3 length is 16 residues. J gave up 3 bases and V 4 bases, and 7 bases lay outside the gene matches. CDR1 and CDR2 (germline): MNHNS, SASEGT. CDR3 sequence reads: CASSVRWDRVNQPQHF. In DNA, the CDR3 is TGTGCCAGCAGTGTACGTTGGGACAGGGTCAATCAGCCCCAGCATTTT.